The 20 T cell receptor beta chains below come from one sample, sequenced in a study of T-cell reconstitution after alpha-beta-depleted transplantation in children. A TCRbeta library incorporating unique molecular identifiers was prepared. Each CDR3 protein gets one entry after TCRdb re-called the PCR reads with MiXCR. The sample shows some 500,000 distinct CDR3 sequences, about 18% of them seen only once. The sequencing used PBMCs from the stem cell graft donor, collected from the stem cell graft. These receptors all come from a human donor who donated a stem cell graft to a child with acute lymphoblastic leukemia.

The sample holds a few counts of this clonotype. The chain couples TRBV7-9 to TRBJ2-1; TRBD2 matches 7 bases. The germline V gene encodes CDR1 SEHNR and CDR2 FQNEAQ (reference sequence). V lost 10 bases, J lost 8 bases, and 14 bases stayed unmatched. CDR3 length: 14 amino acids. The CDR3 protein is CATYPGTTRDEQFF. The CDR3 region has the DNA TGTGCCACCTATCCCGGGACTACACGGGATGAGCAGTTCTTC. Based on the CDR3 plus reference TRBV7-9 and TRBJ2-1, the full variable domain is DTGVSQNPRHKITKRGQNVTFRCDPISEHNRLYWYRQTLGQGPEFLTYFQNEAQLEKSRLLSDRFSAERPKGSFSTLEIQRTEQGDSAMYLCATYPGTTRDEQFFGPGTRLTVL.

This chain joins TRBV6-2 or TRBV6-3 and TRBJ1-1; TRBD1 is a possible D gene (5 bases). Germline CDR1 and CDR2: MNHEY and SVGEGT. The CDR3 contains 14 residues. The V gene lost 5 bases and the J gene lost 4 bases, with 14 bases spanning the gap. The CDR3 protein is CASSISGRSTEAFF. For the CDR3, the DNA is TGTGCCAGCAGTATTTCAGGGAGGAGCACTGAAGCTTTCTTT.

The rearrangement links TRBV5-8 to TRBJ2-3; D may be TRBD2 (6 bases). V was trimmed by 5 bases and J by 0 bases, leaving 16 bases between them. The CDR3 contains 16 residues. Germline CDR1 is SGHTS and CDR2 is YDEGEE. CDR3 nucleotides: TGTGCCAGCAGGTGGCGGGGATCAACTAGCACAGATACGCAGTATTTT. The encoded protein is CASRWRGSTSTDTQYF. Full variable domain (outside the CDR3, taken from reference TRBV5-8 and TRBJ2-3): EAGVTQSPTHLIKTRGQQATLRCSPISGHTSVYWYQQALGLGLQFLLWYDEGEERNRGNFPPRFSGRQFPNYSSELNVNALELEDSALYLCASRWRGSTSTDTQYFGPGTRLTVL.

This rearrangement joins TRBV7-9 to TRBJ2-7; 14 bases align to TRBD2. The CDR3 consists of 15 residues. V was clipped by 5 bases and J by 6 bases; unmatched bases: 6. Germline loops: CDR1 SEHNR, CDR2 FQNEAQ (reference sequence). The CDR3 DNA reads TGTGCCAGCAGCCACGGACTAGCGGGAGGAGGCGAGCAGTACTTC. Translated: CASSHGLAGGGEQYF.

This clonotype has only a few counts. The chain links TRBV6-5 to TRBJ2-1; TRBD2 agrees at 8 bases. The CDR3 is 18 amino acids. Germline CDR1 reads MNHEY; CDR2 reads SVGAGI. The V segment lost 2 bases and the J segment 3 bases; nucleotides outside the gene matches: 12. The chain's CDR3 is CASSYGTSFNGLYNEQFF. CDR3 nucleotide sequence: TGTGCCAGCAGTTACGGGACTAGTTTCAATGGTCTCTACAATGAGCAGTTCTTC.

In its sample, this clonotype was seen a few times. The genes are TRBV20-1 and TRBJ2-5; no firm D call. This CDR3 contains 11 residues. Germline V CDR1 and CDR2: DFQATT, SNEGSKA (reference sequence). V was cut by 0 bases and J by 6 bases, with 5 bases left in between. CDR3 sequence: CSARDLQTQYF. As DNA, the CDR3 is TGCAGTGCTAGAGACCTACAGACCCAGTACTTC.

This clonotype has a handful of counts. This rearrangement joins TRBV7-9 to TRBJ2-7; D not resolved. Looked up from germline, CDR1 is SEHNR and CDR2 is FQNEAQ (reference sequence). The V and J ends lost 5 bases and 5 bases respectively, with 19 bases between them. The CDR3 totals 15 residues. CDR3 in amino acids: CASSPPGTGWDEQYF. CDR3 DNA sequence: TGTGCCAGCAGCCCTCCCGGAACCGGTTGGGACGAGCAGTACTTC.

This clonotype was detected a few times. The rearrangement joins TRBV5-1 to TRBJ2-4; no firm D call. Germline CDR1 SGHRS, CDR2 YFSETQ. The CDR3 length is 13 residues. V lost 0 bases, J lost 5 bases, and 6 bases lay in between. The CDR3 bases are TGCGCCAGCAGCTTGGACTGGGAAAACATTCAGTACTTC. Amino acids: CASSLDWENIQYF.

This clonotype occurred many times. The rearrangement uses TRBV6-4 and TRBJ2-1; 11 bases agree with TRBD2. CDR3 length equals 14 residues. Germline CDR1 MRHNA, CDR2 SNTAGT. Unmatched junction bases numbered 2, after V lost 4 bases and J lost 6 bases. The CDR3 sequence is CASSAGTSGNEQFF. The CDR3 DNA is TGTGCCAGCAGTGCCGGGACTAGCGGCAATGAGCAGTTCTTC.

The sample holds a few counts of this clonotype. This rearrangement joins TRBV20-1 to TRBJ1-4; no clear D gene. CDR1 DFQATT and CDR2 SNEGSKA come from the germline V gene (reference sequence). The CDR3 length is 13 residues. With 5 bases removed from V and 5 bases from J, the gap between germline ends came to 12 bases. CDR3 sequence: CSAPRAANEKLFF. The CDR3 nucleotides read TGCAGTGCTCCAAGGGCAGCGAATGAAAAACTGTTTTTT.

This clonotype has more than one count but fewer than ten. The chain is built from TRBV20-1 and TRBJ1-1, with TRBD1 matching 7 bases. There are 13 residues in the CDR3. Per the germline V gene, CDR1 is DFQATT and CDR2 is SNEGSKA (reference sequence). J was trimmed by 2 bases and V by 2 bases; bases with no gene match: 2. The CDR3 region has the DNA TGCAGTGCTAGACGGGACAGTAACACTGAAGCTTTCTTT. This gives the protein CSARRDSNTEAFF.

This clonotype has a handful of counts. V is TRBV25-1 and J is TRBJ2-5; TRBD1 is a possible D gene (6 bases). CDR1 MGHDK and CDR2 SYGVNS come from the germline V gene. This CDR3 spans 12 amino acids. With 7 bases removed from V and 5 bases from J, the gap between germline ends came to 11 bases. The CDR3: CASTGRGETQYF. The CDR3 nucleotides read TGTGCCAGCACCGGTAGGGGGGAGACCCAGTACTTC.

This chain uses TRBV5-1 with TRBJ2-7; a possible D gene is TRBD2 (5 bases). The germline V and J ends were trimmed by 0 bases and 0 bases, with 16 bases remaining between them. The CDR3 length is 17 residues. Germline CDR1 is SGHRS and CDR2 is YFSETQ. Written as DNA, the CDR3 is TGCGCCAGCAGCTTGGTTAGTCGTCGGGGTTACTCCTACGAGCAGTACTTC. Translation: CASSLVSRRGYSYEQYF.

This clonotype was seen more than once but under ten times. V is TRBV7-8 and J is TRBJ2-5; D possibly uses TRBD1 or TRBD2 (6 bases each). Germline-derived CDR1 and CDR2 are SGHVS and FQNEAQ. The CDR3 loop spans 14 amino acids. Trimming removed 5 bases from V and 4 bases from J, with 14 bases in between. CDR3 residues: CASSRGQLTETQYF. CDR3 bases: TGTGCCAGCAGCCGGGGGCAGTTAACAGAGACCCAGTACTTC.

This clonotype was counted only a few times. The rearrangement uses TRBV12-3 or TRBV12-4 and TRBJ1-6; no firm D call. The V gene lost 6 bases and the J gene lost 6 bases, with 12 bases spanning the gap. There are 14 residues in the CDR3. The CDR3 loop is CASSLILVNSPLHF. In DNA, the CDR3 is TGTGCCAGCAGCCTCATCTTGGTTAATTCACCCCTCCACTTT.

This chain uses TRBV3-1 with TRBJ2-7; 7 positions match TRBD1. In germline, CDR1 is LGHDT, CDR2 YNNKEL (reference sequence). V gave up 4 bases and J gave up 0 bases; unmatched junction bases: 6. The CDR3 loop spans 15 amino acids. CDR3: CASSPLGGFSYEQYF. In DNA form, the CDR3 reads TGTGCCAGCAGCCCCCTAGGGGGCTTCTCCTACGAGCAGTACTTC.

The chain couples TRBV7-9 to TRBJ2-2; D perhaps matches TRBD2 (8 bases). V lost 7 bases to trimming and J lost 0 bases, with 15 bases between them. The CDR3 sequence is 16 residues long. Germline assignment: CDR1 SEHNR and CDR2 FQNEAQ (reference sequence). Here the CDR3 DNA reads TGTGCCAGCACCCGGGGGGGACAGCCGAACACCGGGGAGCTGTTTTTT. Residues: CASTRGGQPNTGELFF.

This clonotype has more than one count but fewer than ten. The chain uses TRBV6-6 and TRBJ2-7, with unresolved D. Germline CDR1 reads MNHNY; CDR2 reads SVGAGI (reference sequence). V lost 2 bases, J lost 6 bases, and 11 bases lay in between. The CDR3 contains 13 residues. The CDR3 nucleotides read TGTGCCAGCAGTTACGGTAGGGAAGGCGAGCAGTACTTC. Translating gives CASSYGREGEQYF.

The CDR3 is CSTRLAEETQYF. CDR3 DNA: TGCAGCACAAGACTAGCGGAAGAGACCCAGTACTTC. This chain connects TRBV29-1 to TRBJ2-5; 9 bases map to TRBD2. With 8 bases clipped from V and 3 bases from J, the junction kept 4 bases outside the gene matches. Germline CDR1 reads SQVTM; CDR2 reads ANQGSEA. This CDR3 has 12 residues.

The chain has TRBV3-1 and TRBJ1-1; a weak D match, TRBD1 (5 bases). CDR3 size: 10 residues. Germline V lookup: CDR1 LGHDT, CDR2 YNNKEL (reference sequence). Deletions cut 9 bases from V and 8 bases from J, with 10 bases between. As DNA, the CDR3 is TGTGCCAGTGGGGCATCCGAAGCTTTCTTT. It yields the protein CASGASEAFF.